Below are 30 T cell receptor beta chains sequenced from a single sample in a study of blood T cell repertoires in COVID-19. The repertoire was sequenced with immunoSEQ multiplex PCR; TCRdb's copy has only in-frame clones and lacks some. The data contain approximately 300,000 clones, 80% to 90% of them singletons. Sequenced: peripheral blood. These TCRs come from a man aged 45-65 years with active or convalescent COVID-19.

This clone was detected a few times. The chain joins TRBV2 to TRBJ1-2; 7 bases are a match to TRBD1. Germline trimming cut 4 bases from V and 2 bases from J; bases unmatched to any gene: 7. The CDR3 spans 15 residues. Per the germline V gene, CDR1 is SNHLY and CDR2 is FYNNEI. The DNA of the CDR3 is TGTGCCAGCAGTGGAGGGGGCAGCCTCAACTATGGCTACACCTTC. It specifies CASSGGGSLNYGYTF. The entire variable domain, with the rest obtained from reference TRBV2 and TRBJ1-2, is as follows: EPEVTQTPSHQVTQMGQEVILRCVPISNHLYFYWYRQILGQKVEFLVSFYNNEISEKSEIFDDQFSVERPDGSNFTLKIRSTKLEDSAMYFCASSGGGSLNYGYTFGSGTRLTVV.

This sequence joins TRBV5-1 and TRBJ1-3; D remains ambiguous. Trimming left V 4 bases short and J 9 bases short, with 2 bases between. The CDR3 length is 9 residues. From germline, CDR1 is SGHRS and CDR2 YFSETQ. CDR3 loop: CASSLTIYF. For the CDR3, the DNA is TGCGCCAGCAGCCTCACCATATATTTT.

The chain employs TRBV4-2 and TRBJ1-1; 10 bases are shared with TRBD1. Germline CDR1 LGHNA, CDR2 YNFKEQ. Trimming removed 11 bases from V and 1 base from J; junction bases left unmatched: 7. The CDR3 is 14 amino acids. The CDR3 DNA is TGTGCCGCTCGGGGACAGGGGAGGAACACTGAAGCTTTCTTT. Residues: CAARGQGRNTEAFF.

This clone was observed a single time. The genes are TRBV27 and TRBJ1-5, with D perhaps TRBD1 (5 bases). The CDR3 is 14 amino acids. CDR1 and CDR2 (germline): MNHEY, SMNVEV (reference sequence). V was clipped by 8 bases and J by 0 bases, with 11 bases between them. The CDR3 sequence is CASRGHDSNQPQHF. In nucleotides, the CDR3 is TGTGCCAGCCGAGGACACGATAGCAATCAGCCCCAGCATTTT.

The chain recombines TRBV5-4 with TRBJ2-7; 8 bases are shared with TRBD1. The germline V gene has CDR1 SGHNT and CDR2 YYREEE (reference sequence). The CDR3 covers 14 residues. Trimming at V came to 2 bases and at J to 0 bases, leaving 1 base not matched to a gene. The CDR3 bases are TGTGCCAGCAGCTTTACAGGGGGCTCCTACGAGCAGTACTTC. As protein: CASSFTGGSYEQYF.

The J gene is TRBJ1-6, the V gene TRBV7-9; D is unclear. In germline, CDR1 is SEHNR, CDR2 FQNEAQ (reference sequence). The CDR3 loop spans 17 amino acids. The V gene lost 1 base and the J gene lost 5 bases, with 15 bases spanning the gap. The CDR3 region is CASSLGVSVRDNSPLHF. CDR3 DNA: TGTGCCAGCAGCTTAGGGGTATCGGTTCGGGATAATTCACCCCTCCACTTT. The whole variable domain, filled in from reference TRBV7-9 and TRBJ1-6, reads DTGVSQNPRHKITKRGQNVTFRCDPISEHNRLYWYRQTLGQGPEFLTYFQNEAQLEKSRLLSDRFSAERPKGSFSTLEIQRTEQGDSAMYLCASSLGVSVRDNSPLHFGNGTRLTVT.

The chain uses TRBV13 and TRBJ1-1, with a weak D call TRBD1 (5 bases). The CDR3 has 14 amino acids. Germline-derived CDR1 and CDR2 are PRHDT and FYEKMQ (reference sequence). V lost 1 base and J lost 1, with 7 bases in between. Written as DNA, the CDR3 is TGTGCCAGCAGCTTAGCAGGGTGGAACACTGAAGCTTTCTTT. Encoded protein: CASSLAGWNTEAFF.

This rearrangement joins TRBV19 to TRBJ2-3, with 10 bases lining up with TRBD1. The CDR3 extends over 17 amino acids. J gave up 3 bases and V 3 bases, and 9 bases lay outside the gene matches. The V gene's germline CDR1 is LNHDA and CDR2 SQIVND (reference sequence). The CDR3 sequence is CASSMGTGVDLTDTQYF. The CDR3 DNA follows: TGTGCCAGTAGTATGGGGACAGGGGTCGACTTGACAGATACGCAGTATTTT.

The J gene is TRBJ2-7, the V gene TRBV5-1; the D gene is possibly TRBD2 (6 bases). Trimming left V 4 bases short and J 2 bases short, with 25 bases between. Germline values: CDR1 SGHRS, CDR2 YFSETQ. This CDR3 has 18 amino acids. Written as DNA, the CDR3 is TGCGCCAGCAGCCTCCGCGCCGGGACTTCCAAAATTGCCTACGAGCAGTACTTC. Amino acid sequence: CASSLRAGTSKIAYEQYF.

This chain joins TRBV7-9 and TRBJ1-2; TRBD1 aligns across 9 bases. Germline CDR1 reads SEHNR; CDR2 reads FQNEAQ (reference sequence). Trimming removed 3 bases from V and 4 bases from J; junction bases left unmatched: 9. The CDR3 totals 16 residues. CDR3 nucleotides: TGTGCCAGCAGCTTTTCGGGACAGGGAAGGGGCTATGGCTACACCTTC. Translation gives CASSFSGQGRGYGYTF.

This chain joins TRBV29-1 and TRBJ1-2; 11 nucleotides agree with TRBD1. Trimming at V came to 7 bases and at J to 3 bases, leaving 4 bases not matched to a gene. Germline CDR1 and CDR2: SQVTM and ANQGSEA. The CDR3 is made up of 13 amino acids. In nucleotides, the CDR3 is TGCAGCGCTGGACAGGGGGCAGACTATGGCTACACCTTC. As protein: CSAGQGADYGYTF.

The rearrangement uses TRBV2 and TRBJ1-5; D is unresolved. The V end was cut by 3 bases, the J end by 0 bases, with 6 bases between. This CDR3 has 14 residues. Germline CDR1 SNHLY, CDR2 FYNNEI. The chain's CDR3 is CASSDGSSNQPQHF. CDR3 bases: TGTGCCAGCAGTGACGGGAGTAGCAATCAGCCCCAGCATTTT.

This clone showed up just once. J is TRBJ2-7 and V is TRBV6-5, with D possibly being TRBD1 (5 bases). CDR1 MNHEY and CDR2 SVGAGI come from the germline V gene. The V end was cut by 0 bases, the J end by 3 bases, with 9 bases between. This CDR3 has 14 amino acids. CDR3 sequence reads: CASSYSAGRYEQYF. The DNA of the CDR3 is TGTGCCAGCAGTTACTCGGCAGGGCGCTACGAGCAGTACTTC.

Note on this clone: Because the CDR3 is missing its conserved closing phenylalanine or tryptophan, this is likely a read error. Because the CDR3's place on the DNA is in doubt, the DNA is left out and the CDR3 is given as listed by TCRdb. The rearrangement joins TRBV5-8 to TRBJ2-7; the table's D call of TRBD2 was not tested on the DNA. Germline V gene data show CDR1 as SGHTS and CDR2 as YDEGEE. The CDR3 extends over 12 residues, inclusive of both ends. The CDR3 sequence is CASSLGTDWYYL.

The chain couples TRBV28 to TRBJ1-1; D remains ambiguous. V was trimmed by 5 bases and J by 10 bases, leaving 14 bases between them. The CDR3 runs to 12 residues. Per the germline V gene, CDR1 is MDHEN and CDR2 is SYDVKM. The CDR3 region has the DNA TGTGCCAGCAGTCAAACCCGGGAGTCAGCTTTCTTT. Amino acids: CASSQTRESAFF.

This chain links TRBV6-5 with TRBJ2-1; TRBD1 agrees at 8 bases. V was clipped by 4 bases and J by 0 bases; unmatched bases: 5. This CDR3 contains 16 residues. Germline CDR1 is MNHEY and CDR2 is SVGAGI. The chain's CDR3 is CASSSGGLSSYNEQFF. The CDR3 region has the DNA TGTGCCAGCAGTTCAGGGGGCCTTAGCTCCTACAATGAGCAGTTCTTC.

The sample holds one count of this clone. V and J are TRBV18 and TRBJ2-3, with TRBD1 matching over 11 bases. Germline V gene data show CDR1 as KGHSH and CDR2 as LQKENI. V lost 3 bases to trimming and J lost 1 base; unmatched junction nucleotides: 12. The CDR3 runs 19 residues. CDR3 coding DNA: TGTGCCAGCTCACCCGTCCCGGGACAGGGGGGCACACGCACAGATACGCAGTATTTT. This gives the protein CASSPVPGQGGTRTDTQYF.

J is TRBJ2-2 and V is TRBV2, with D tentatively TRBD2 (6 bases). The V end lost 4 bases, the J end lost 6 bases, and 18 bases lay between the germline ends. There are 16 residues in the CDR3. Germline CDR1 is SNHLY and CDR2 is FYNNEI. The CDR3 loop is CASSVPQRVIAGELFF. CDR3 coding DNA: TGTGCCAGCAGTGTACCTCAGCGGGTGATCGCCGGGGAGCTGTTTTTT.

The CDR3 loop reads CASSLFRGIYNEQFF. The CDR3 DNA follows: TGTGCCAGCAGTTTATTTCGGGGTATCTACAATGAGCAGTTCTTC. The chain recombines TRBV27 with TRBJ2-1; D possibly corresponds to TRBD2 (5 bases). CDR3 length: 15 residues. From germline, CDR1 is MNHEY and CDR2 SMNVEV (reference sequence). V dropped 1 base and J dropped 3 bases, with 10 bases sitting between them.

The rearrangement uses TRBV27 and TRBJ1-6; TRBD1 agrees at 7 bases. The V gene's germline CDR1 is MNHEY and CDR2 SMNVEV (reference sequence). J lost 5 bases, V lost 5 bases, and 6 bases had no gene match. The CDR3 totals 15 residues. CDR3 nucleotides: TGTGCCAGCAGTCGGGACAGACTAAATAATTCACCCCTCCACTTT. Translated: CASSRDRLNNSPLHF.

In this sample, this clone turned up once. The chain couples TRBV7-6 to TRBJ1-2, with 11 bases aligning to TRBD1. The CDR3 length is 15 residues. The J segment lost 6 bases and the V segment lost 4 bases, leaving 7 bases of the junction unmatched. Germline loops: CDR1 SGHVS, CDR2 FNYEAQ. The CDR3 sequence is CASSSIGQGANGYTF. The CDR3 DNA reads as TGTGCCAGCAGCTCCATTGGACAGGGGGCAAATGGCTACACCTTC.

The chain employs TRBV5-1 and TRBJ2-1; 8 positions match TRBD2. The length of the CDR3 is 12 residues. Germline trimming cut 3 bases from V and 9 bases from J; bases unmatched to any gene: 2. In germline, CDR1 is SGHRS, CDR2 YFSETQ. In DNA form, the CDR3 reads TGCGCCAGCAGCTCCCTAGCGGGTGAGCAGTTCTTC. Protein sequence: CASSSLAGEQFF.

The chain recombines TRBV7-9 with TRBJ1-1; D call uncertain. CDR3 size: 15 residues. V gave up 5 bases and J gave up 5 bases, with 18 bases separating them. Germline lookup yields CDR1 SEHNR and CDR2 FQNEAQ (reference sequence). This chain's CDR3 is CASSPRARGETEAFF. For the CDR3, the DNA is TGTGCCAGCAGCCCCCGCGCCCGGGGTGAAACTGAAGCTTTCTTT.

The rearrangement joins TRBV6-6 to TRBJ2-3, with 13 bases aligning to TRBD2. The V and J ends lost 9 bases and 3 bases, in that order; junction bases with no gene match: 6. CDR1 is MNHNY, CDR2 SVGAGI, per germline (reference sequence). This CDR3 is 15 amino acids long. The CDR3 is CASLPGLAGTDTQYF. In DNA form, the CDR3 reads TGTGCCAGTCTACCGGGACTAGCGGGAACAGATACGCAGTATTTT.

The gene calls are TRBV28 and TRBJ2-7; TRBD1 aligns across 9 bases. Trimming removed 6 bases from V and 3 bases from J; junction bases left unmatched: 6. CDR3 length equals 14 residues. Germline values: CDR1 MDHEN, CDR2 SYDVKM. Here the CDR3 reads CASRPTGGNYEQYF. CDR3 DNA: TGTGCCAGCAGGCCAACAGGGGGCAACTACGAGCAGTACTTC.

This rearrangement joins TRBV21-1 to TRBJ2-1; the D call in the table, TRBD2, was not verified against the DNA. TRBV21-1 is reported as a pseudogene. The CDR3 extends over 10 amino acids. The CDR3: CARRDRGQFF. In DNA, the CDR3 is TGTGCCAGACGCGACCGCGGGCAGTTCTTC.

This sequence joins TRBV7-6 and TRBJ1-2, with TRBD1 identical over 11 bases. J lost 4 bases, V lost 1 base, and 2 bases had no gene match. The CDR3 covers 15 residues. Germline-derived CDR1 and CDR2 are SGHVS and FNYEAQ. CDR3 in DNA: TGTGCCAGCAGCTTAGGGACAGGGGGCCGCTATGGCTACACCTTC. It yields the protein CASSLGTGGRYGYTF. Combining the CDR3 with reference TRBV7-6 and TRBJ1-2 gives the whole variable domain GAGVSQSPRYKVTKRGQDVALRCDPISGHVSLYWYRQALGQGPEFLTYFNYEAQQDKSGLPNDRFSAERPEGSISTLTIQRTEQRDSAMYRCASSLGTGGRYGYTFGSGTRLTVV.

The rearrangement joins TRBV5-1 to TRBJ1-2, with D tentatively TRBD1 (5 bases). The CDR3 has 13 residues. Trimming stripped 4 bases from V and 6 bases from J, with 13 bases between. Germline V CDR1 and CDR2: SGHRS, YFSETQ. Written as DNA, the CDR3 is TGCGCCAGCAGCCGGGACTTGGAGGATGGCTACACCTTC. Translating gives CASSRDLEDGYTF.

The chain employs TRBV4-1 and TRBJ1-5; D gene ambiguous. In germline, CDR1 is MGHRA, CDR2 YSYEKL. V shed 0 bases and J shed 2 bases, with 14 bases lying between them. This CDR3 region has 17 residues. DNA of the CDR3: TGCGCCAGCAGCCAAGATTTGGGCTCGCCGGGCAATCAGCCCCAGCATTTT. Its translation: CASSQDLGSPGNQPQHF.

The chain is built from TRBV24-1 and TRBJ2-3; possibly TRBD2 for D (6 bases). Germline-derived CDR1 and CDR2 are KGHDR and SFDVKD. V was shortened by 5 bases and J by 5 bases, with 19 bases between the two germline ends. This CDR3 is 16 amino acids long. The CDR3 loop reads CATSVPRDEEGDTQYF. The CDR3 DNA reads TGTGCCACCAGTGTCCCGCGGGACGAAGAGGGAGATACGCAGTATTTT.